This entry features one T cell receptor (beta chain) sequence. This record belongs to a study of T cell changes during pregnancy in multiple sclerosis. The germline gives CDR1 MDHEN, CDR2 SYDVKM. Trimming shortened V by 3 bases and J by 3 bases, and 9 bases separated the two germline ends. CDR3 length: 13 amino acids. This table comes from immunoSEQ multiplex PCR, and its TCRdb copy is limited to in-frame clones, with some not included. The sample lists approximately 130,000 clones; roughly 96% were seen once. The source of this sequence is a female donor with multiple sclerosis, enrolled in a pregnancy study. The gene calls are TRBV28 and TRBJ2-7; D is perhaps TRBD2 (6 bases). Sequences were derived from peripheral blood, sampled after pregnancy. The CDR3: CASSFAGNYEQYF. The CDR3, as DNA: TGTGCCAGCAGTTTTGCGGGAAACTACGAGCAGTACTTC.